This is a list of T cell receptor beta chains from one sample in a study of T cells in tumors after PD-1 blockade. Some clones are missing from TCRdb's copy, which holds only in-frame ones; the method was immunoSEQ multiplex PCR. The sample holds tens of thousands of clones, approximately 84% seen once. The material sequenced was PBMCs, taken before anti-PD-1 treatment. These receptors were taken from a human donor with basal cell carcinoma. The CDR3 runs from the conserved cysteine through the conserved F or W. Fields, in order: V gene, J gene, CDR3 protein.

V gene: TRBV18
J gene: TRBJ2-2
CDR3 protein: CASSPQGSNTGELFF

V gene: TRBV30
J gene: TRBJ2-7
CDR3 protein: CAWSVRDEQYF

V gene: TRBV6-1
J gene: TRBJ2-5
CDR3 protein: CASSEGPRGPNQETQYF

V gene: TRBV12-5
J gene: TRBJ2-1
CDR3 protein: CASLAGGQNEQFF

V gene: TRBV6-5
J gene: TRBJ2-7
CDR3 protein: CASSYSWTDYYEQYF

V gene: TRBV27
J gene: TRBJ2-7
CDR3 protein: CASSTGPSYEQYF

V gene: TRBV5-4
J gene: TRBJ2-2
CDR3 protein: CASSLKGGARTGELFF

V gene: TRBV7-8
J gene: TRBJ2-7
CDR3 protein: CASSPGAGGPYEQYF

V gene: TRBV6-6
J gene: TRBJ2-1
CDR3 protein: CASNRPSGGPNEQFF

V gene: TRBV12-3/TRBV12-4
J gene: TRBJ2-3
CDR3 protein: CASTATLTDTQYF

V gene: TRBV7-2
J gene: TRBJ2-7
CDR3 protein: CASSVGRTYEQYF

V gene: TRBV5-1
J gene: TRBJ2-1
CDR3 protein: CASRTSSGTSDYNEQFF

V gene: TRBV5-1
J gene: TRBJ1-4
CDR3 protein: CASSFTGGLGEKLFF

V gene: TRBV10-3
J gene: TRBJ1-2
CDR3 protein: CAISESRGDGYTF

V gene: TRBV5-1
J gene: TRBJ1-2
CDR3 protein: CASSQDRGAYGYTF

V gene: TRBV3-1/TRBV3-2
J gene: TRBJ2-1
CDR3 protein: CASSVRGGTAYNEQFF

V gene: TRBV9
J gene: TRBJ2-3
CDR3 protein: CASRPYGGGTDTQYF

V gene: TRBV5-6
J gene: TRBJ2-7
CDR3 protein: CASTYLTGEAYEQYF

V gene: TRBV9
J gene: TRBJ2-3
CDR3 protein: CASSVGLGPPDTQYF

V gene: TRBV6-4
J gene: TRBJ2-1
CDR3 protein: CASSDRGTGSYNEQFF

V gene: TRBV5-4
J gene: TRBJ2-7
CDR3 protein: CASSPRTLPSDEQYF

V gene: TRBV19
J gene: TRBJ1-1
CDR3 protein: CASSIGLTGLRAEAFF

V gene: TRBV4-2
J gene: TRBJ1-5
CDR3 protein: CASSQDLGGAQPQHF

V gene: TRBV7-2
J gene: TRBJ2-7
CDR3 protein: CASSNRGLQRGAYEQYF

V gene: TRBV18
J gene: TRBJ1-1
CDR3 protein: CASSPRPARGPTEAFF

V gene: TRBV19
J gene: TRBJ1-1
CDR3 protein: CASSMLSTGMATEAFF

V gene: TRBV5-4
J gene: TRBJ2-1
CDR3 protein: CASSLDSGGAYEQFF